Many counts were recorded for the clone carrying this T cell receptor beta chain. Its specificity is not known. TCRdb reprocessed the reads via MiXCR and lists one record per CDR3 protein. The sample records some 8,000 distinct CDR3 sequences, around 20% being singletons. The CDR3 covers 12 residues. CDR1 is GTSNPN, CDR2 SVGIG, per germline (reference sequence). Trimming took 4 bases from V and 2 from J, leaving 9 bases between them. The data were taken from a study of liver allograft versus peripheral blood T cells. Overall study context: T cell receptor repertoires in transplanted livers were compared with those in recipients' peripheral blood. Study-wide results and caveats: As reported, T cell receptor repertoires inside liver allografts differed from those present in peripheral blood.

V usage is TRBV30 and J usage is TRBJ2-7; the D gene is possibly TRBD1 (5 bases). The receptor's source is a human patient who had a liver transplant. The graft donor may have given rise to some T cells. The CDR3 bases are TGTGCCTGGACAGGGTACACCTACGAGCAGTACTTC. Translated, it gives CAWTGYTYEQYF. Full variable domain (outside the CDR3, taken from reference TRBV30 and TRBJ2-7): SQTIHQWPATLVQPVGSPLSLECTVEGTSNPNLYWYRQAAGRGLQLLFYSVGIGQISSEVPQNLSASRPQDRQFILSSKKLLLSDSGFYLCAWTGYTYEQYFGPGTRLTVT.